These 14 T cell receptor beta chains originate from one sample sequenced in a study of T cell responses to AZD1222 COVID-19 vaccine. The repertoire was sequenced with immunoSEQ multiplex PCR; TCRdb's copy has only in-frame clones and lacks some. This table holds more than 150,000 clones, roughly 88% found once. Sample: peripheral blood, taken on day 0 of AZD1222 vaccination. The receptors stem from an adult in good health.

The chain combines TRBV30 with TRBJ2-7, with TRBD1 matching over 7 bases. V shed 0 bases and J 2 bases; nucleotides not matched to a gene: 4. The CDR3 has 14 residues. The germline V gene has CDR1 GTSNPN and CDR2 SVGIG (reference sequence). The CDR3 is CAWSVWTGPYEQYF. In DNA, the CDR3 is TGTGCCTGGAGTGTATGGACAGGCCCCTACGAGCAGTACTTC.

J is TRBJ1-6 and V is TRBV27; 8 bases match TRBD1. V gave up 9 bases and J gave up 8 bases; unmatched junction bases: 12. CDR3 length: 15 amino acids. CDR1 is MNHEY and CDR2 is SMNVEV in the germline V gene (reference sequence). CDR3: CASRGWGQEYSPLHF. The CDR3 DNA reads as TGTGCCAGTCGGGGCTGGGGACAGGAATATTCACCCCTCCACTTT.

This clone was counted a few times. The chain has TRBV4-3 and TRBJ2-3; 16 nucleotides align to TRBD2. J gave up 3 bases and V 3 bases, and 3 bases lay outside the gene matches. The CDR3 runs to 17 residues. The germline gives CDR1 LGHNA, CDR2 YSLEER. The CDR3 spells CASSQGTSGGATDTQYF. DNA of the CDR3: TGCGCCAGCAGCCAGGGGACTAGCGGGGGGGCAACAGATACGCAGTATTTT.

This rearrangement joins TRBV15 to TRBJ2-3; D is uncertain. The CDR3 spans 15 residues. Germline V gene lookup returns CDR1 LNHNV and CDR2 YYDKDF (reference sequence). V lost 1 base and J 4 bases, leaving 12 bases between the germline ends. Written as DNA, the CDR3 is TGTGCCACCAGCAGAGGAAACCCTAGGGCAGATACGCAGTATTTT. It encodes CATSRGNPRADTQYF.

V usage is TRBV6-5 and J usage is TRBJ1-6; D perhaps matches TRBD1 (5 bases). The CDR3 length is 16 residues. Trimming took off 0 bases at V and 6 bases at J, with 12 bases between the two ends. The germline gives CDR1 MNHEY, CDR2 SVGAGI. CDR3 in amino acids: CASSYSGDGSNSPLHF. CDR3 nucleotide sequence: TGTGCCAGCAGTTACTCTGGGGACGGTAGTAATTCACCCCTCCACTTT.

V and J are TRBV7-9 and TRBJ1-4, with TRBD1 identical over 9 bases. The CDR3 runs to 14 residues. Losses at the gene ends were 4 bases for V and 6 bases for J; bases not matched to a gene: 3. Germline lookup yields CDR1 SEHNR and CDR2 FQNEAQ (reference sequence). The CDR3 DNA reads TGTGCCAGCAGCTCGACAGGGGGATATGAAAAACTGTTTTTT. It translates to CASSSTGGYEKLFF.

The V gene is TRBV5-5, the J gene TRBJ2-3; possibly TRBD1 or TRBD2 for D (6 bases each). The CDR3 runs 16 residues. Germline-derived CDR1 and CDR2 are SGHKS and YYEKEE (reference sequence). V was trimmed by 3 bases and J by 3 bases, leaving 17 bases between them. The CDR3 DNA is TGTGCCAGCAGCTCCCTACTAGGGGGGTTAACAGATACGCAGTATTTT. Its translation: CASSSLLGGLTDTQYF. Full variable domain (missing parts from reference TRBV5-5 and TRBJ2-3): DAGVTQSPTHLIKTRGQQVTLRCSPISGHKSVSWYQQVLGQGPQFIFQYYEKEERGRGNFPDRFSARQFPNYSSELNVNALLLGDSALYLCASSSLLGGLTDTQYFGPGTRLTVL.

This rearrangement joins TRBV18 to TRBJ2-7, with 9 nucleotides matching TRBD2. The CDR3 has 15 residues. The V and J ends lost 2 bases and 2 bases, in that order; junction bases with no gene match: 4. Germline CDR1 reads KGHSH; CDR2 reads LQKENI. The CDR3 region is CASSPRIAGAYEQYF. The CDR3 DNA reads as TGTGCCAGCTCACCAAGGATAGCGGGAGCCTACGAGCAGTACTTC.

As for this clone: Different DNA sequences within this sample yield the same CDR3. The J gene is TRBJ2-5, the V gene TRBV2, with 7 bases lining up with TRBD2. The CDR3 is 14 amino acids. Germline trimming cut 1 base from V and 2 bases from J; bases unmatched to any gene: 1. Germline-derived CDR1 and CDR2 are SNHLY and FYNNEI. DNA of the CDR3: TGTGCCAGCAGTGAAGGGCGGGGGCAAGAGACCCAGTACTTC. It codes for CASSEGRGQETQYF.

The chain joins TRBV5-1 to TRBJ2-7, with a possible D match to TRBD2 (6 bases). Per the germline V gene, CDR1 is SGHRS and CDR2 is YFSETQ. V shed 2 bases and J shed 2 bases, with 17 bases lying between them. This CDR3 spans 16 amino acids. CDR3: CASSFGSGSATYEQYF. CDR3 sequence (DNA): TGCGCCAGCAGCTTCGGGTCCGGGAGTGCCACCTACGAGCAGTACTTC.

The chain has TRBV27 and TRBJ2-1; D unclear. The V end was cut by 0 bases, the J end by 0 bases, with 9 bases between. The CDR3 is 16 amino acids. The germline gives CDR1 MNHEY, CDR2 SMNVEV (reference sequence). In DNA, the CDR3 is TGTGCCAGCAGTTTATCATCTCTTAGCTCCTACAATGAGCAGTTCTTC. The encoded protein is CASSLSSLSSYNEQFF.

V and J are TRBV5-1 and TRBJ2-2, with D unclear. CDR1 is SGHRS and CDR2 is YFSETQ in the germline V gene. V gave up 0 bases and J gave up 4 bases, with 4 bases separating them. The CDR3 length is 13 residues. The CDR3 region is CASSLDGTGELFF. CDR3 nucleotide sequence: TGCGCCAGCAGCTTGGATGGCACCGGGGAGCTGTTTTTT.

The chain employs TRBV3-1 (or the pseudogene TRBV3-2) and TRBJ1-1; no clear D gene. Between the trimmed V and J ends, which lost 2 bases and 6 bases, there was a span of 7 bases. Germline V gives CDR1 LGHDT, CDR2 YNNKEL (reference sequence). The CDR3 extends over 12 amino acids. In DNA, the CDR3 is TGTGCCAGCAGCCAATCCAATGCTGAAGCTTTCTTT. It yields the protein CASSQSNAEAFF.

The V gene is TRBV3-1 (or the pseudogene TRBV3-2), the J gene TRBJ2-6, with a weak D call TRBD2 (5 bases). Germline V gene lookup returns CDR1 LGHDT and CDR2 YNNKEL (reference sequence). V lost 7 bases to trimming and J lost 2 bases, with 9 bases between them. The CDR3 is 14 amino acids. CDR3 protein: CASMAGTGANVLTF. The CDR3 DNA reads as TGTGCCAGCATGGCCGGGACTGGGGCCAACGTCCTGACTTTC.